This TCR beta chain was recovered during a study of shared clonotypes between healthy human individuals. Profiling relied on immunoSEQ multiplex PCR, and the TCRdb table lists in-frame clones only, not all of them. The sample includes roughly 1,500,000 clones, 95% to 99% of them seen just once. The sample was naive CD4+ T cells sorted from blood. Subset noted: CD45RA+ positively selected. The receptor's source is a man in his thirties or forties in good health.

The CDR3 loop is CASSPMEGQYNEQFF. CDR3 coding DNA: TGTGCCAGCAGCCCAATGGAGGGCCAGTACAATGAGCAGTTCTTC. The V call is TRBV7-2, the J call TRBJ2-1, with D possibly matching TRBD2 (6 bases). The CDR3 runs to 15 residues. Germline V CDR1 and CDR2: SGHTA, FQGNSA. Trimming pared 5 bases from V and 4 bases from J, leaving 15 bases between.